This record concerns one T cell receptor (beta chain) sequence. These data belong to a study of CD8 T cells in Susac syndrome. RNA totalling roughly 0.45 to 1 ug underwent reverse transcription with random hexamers. Via MiXCR, TCRdb re-called the immunoSEQ multiplex PCR reads, giving one row per CDR3 protein. Of over 150,000 distinct CDR3 sequences in the sample, just under 95% are singletons; the top ten hold 0.099%. Germline V lookup: CDR1 SGHVS, CDR2 FNYEAQ. The V gene end was trimmed by 8 bases and the J gene end by 0 bases; junction bases not matched to a gene: 9. This CDR3 comprises 16 residues.

This TCR was sampled from a human donor with Susac syndrome. This chain uses TRBV7-6 with TRBJ2-1, with TRBD2 identical over 8 bases. The specimen sequenced was CD4+ T cells from PBMCs. The CDR3 region has the DNA TGTGCCAGCGTGGGGAGTAGCGGGGCCTCCTACAATGAGCAGTTCTTC. It yields the protein CASVGSSGASYNEQFF.